Below are 17 T cell receptor beta chains sequenced from a single sample in a study of technical replicates of blood from a handful of donors. The method was immunoSEQ multiplex PCR; TCRdb's version includes in-frame clones alone and lacks a portion of them. The sample lists about 56,000 clones, over 90% occurring once. The sample consisted of PBMCs. The receptors were sampled from a human donor in good health. Some clones in this sample may be carry-over from other donors' samples.

This clone was recorded once. V gene TRBV11-3 combines with J gene TRBJ2-2, with D possibly TRBD1 on 6 matching bases. The CDR3 is made up of 14 amino acids. From germline, CDR1 is SGHNT and CDR2 YENEEA. The V end lost 6 bases, the J end lost 2 bases, and 10 bases lay between the germline ends. CDR3 sequence reads: CASSEDSNTGELFF. The CDR3 DNA is TGTGCCAGCAGTGAGGACAGTAACACCGGGGAGCTGTTTTTT.

The rearrangement links TRBV6-6 to TRBJ2-5; maybe TRBD1 (6 bases). This CDR3 region has 14 residues. CDR1 and CDR2 from the germline V gene are MNHNY and SVGAGI (reference sequence). V gave up 4 bases and J gave up 4 bases, with 13 bases separating them. Written as DNA, the CDR3 is TGTGCCAGCAGTTTCCTAGGGGGACCAGAGACCCAGTACTTC. Translating it yields CASSFLGGPETQYF.

Within the sample, this clone is medium-sized. The same CDR3 also results from other DNA sequences found in this sample. In nucleotides, the CDR3 is TGCGCCAGCAGCTCTAGCGGGGGCTACAATGAGCAGTTCTTC. Translating gives CASSSSGGYNEQFF. The genes are TRBV5-1 and TRBJ2-1; 10 bases fit TRBD2. CDR3 length equals 14 residues. Germline loops: CDR1 SGHRS, CDR2 YFSETQ. J gave up 3 bases and V 3 bases, and 0 bases lay outside the gene matches.

This sequence joins TRBV2 and TRBJ2-5, with a possible D match to TRBD2 (6 bases). The CDR3 runs 12 residues. V dropped 7 bases and J dropped 2 bases, with 8 bases sitting between them. Germline V gene sequence: CDR1 SNHLY, CDR2 FYNNEI. The CDR3 sequence: CASNRGQETQYF. As DNA, the CDR3 is TGTGCCAGCAATCGGGGGCAAGAGACCCAGTACTTC. Filled out from reference TRBV2 and TRBJ2-5, the complete variable domain reads EPEVTQTPSHQVTQMGQEVILRCVPISNHLYFYWYRQILGQKVEFLVSFYNNEISEKSEIFDDQFSVERPDGSNFTLKIRSTKLEDSAMYFCASNRGQETQYFGPGTRLLVL.

The rearrangement links TRBV6-6 to TRBJ2-2; 10 positions agree with TRBD1. This CDR3 region has 16 residues. In germline, CDR1 is MNHNY, CDR2 SVGAGI (reference sequence). Germline trimming cut 7 bases from V and 4 bases from J; bases unmatched to any gene: 9. CDR3 nucleotides: TGTGCCAGCACTCCCGGGACAGGGGCCTCCACCGGGGAGCTGTTTTTT. Protein sequence: CASTPGTGASTGELFF.

The rearrangement uses TRBV5-6 and TRBJ1-2, with 11 bases fitting TRBD1. Losses at the gene ends were 3 bases for V and 5 bases for J; bases not matched to a gene: 3. This CDR3 is built from 14 residues. The V gene's germline CDR1 is SGHDT and CDR2 YYEEEE. The CDR3 coding sequence is TGTGCCAGCAGCTACGGACAGGGGGCTTATGGCTACACCTTC. Amino acids: CASSYGQGAYGYTF.

The chain recombines TRBV4-2 with TRBJ1-6; 7 nucleotides line up with TRBD1. This CDR3 has 15 amino acids. CDR1 and CDR2 (germline): LGHNA, YNFKEQ. J gave up 7 bases and V 2 bases, and 5 bases lay outside the gene matches. CDR3 bases: TGTGCCAGCAGCCAATCCGGGACAGCCAATTCACCCCTCCACTTT. The encoded protein is CASSQSGTANSPLHF.

V gene TRBV2 combines with J gene TRBJ1-6; D is unclear. The V end lost 7 bases, the J end lost 3 bases, and 16 bases lay between the germline ends. Germline CDR1 reads SNHLY; CDR2 reads FYNNEI. This CDR3 is 16 amino acids long. CDR3 in amino acids: CASTPSGQFYNSPLHF. For the CDR3, the DNA is TGTGCCAGCACCCCTAGCGGGCAGTTCTATAATTCACCCCTCCACTTT. Looking up the rest from reference TRBV2 and TRBJ1-6 gives the full variable domain: EPEVTQTPSHQVTQMGQEVILRCVPISNHLYFYWYRQILGQKVEFLVSFYNNEISEKSEIFDDQFSVERPDGSNFTLKIRSTKLEDSAMYFCASTPSGQFYNSPLHFGNGTRLTVT.

This chain joins TRBV5-6 and TRBJ2-7; D may be TRBD2 (6 bases). In germline, CDR1 is SGHDT, CDR2 YYEEEE. The V gene lost 4 bases and the J gene lost 1 base, with 15 bases spanning the gap. This CDR3 has 15 residues. The CDR3, as DNA: TGTGCCAGCAGCCTGCTCGGGACTGAGTCCTACGAGCAGTACTTC. Translation: CASSLLGTESYEQYF.

V is TRBV5-6 and J is TRBJ2-1; 10 nucleotides match TRBD2. With 2 bases clipped from V and 0 bases from J, the junction kept 11 bases outside the gene matches. The CDR3 is made up of 19 amino acids. Germline loops: CDR1 SGHDT, CDR2 YYEEEE. The CDR3 is CASSFSRTSGYSSYNEQFF. Here the CDR3 DNA reads TGTGCCAGCAGCTTCTCTCGGACTAGCGGTTATAGCTCCTACAATGAGCAGTTCTTC.

This clone is a singleton in its sample. The V gene is TRBV7-3, the J gene TRBJ2-2, with 8 bases matching TRBD2. CDR3 length: 15 amino acids. Germline V gene data show CDR1 as SGHTA and CDR2 as FQGTGA. The trim removed 6 bases at V and 7 bases at J, leaving 10 bases unmatched. In DNA, the CDR3 is TGTGCCAGCAGTTCAGCCCCGGGGGGGGGCGGGGAGCTGTTTTTT. Protein: CASSSAPGGGGELFF.

J is TRBJ2-7 and V is TRBV5-4; 14 bases agree with TRBD2. In germline, CDR1 is SGHNT, CDR2 YYREEE (reference sequence). The CDR3 consists of 15 residues. Trimming took 5 bases from V and 7 from J; bases not matched to a gene: 8. In nucleotides, the CDR3 is TGTGCCAGCAGTTATGGACTAGCGGGAGGAGGTGAGCAGTACTTC. Amino acids: CASSYGLAGGGEQYF.

This rearrangement joins TRBV6-6 to TRBJ2-2; D not certain. The CDR3 spans 13 residues. Germline assignment: CDR1 MNHNY and CDR2 SVGAGI (reference sequence). V gave up 3 bases and J gave up 4 bases, with 6 bases separating them. The CDR3 loop reads CASSYGPTGELFF. The CDR3 DNA is TGTGCCAGCAGTTATGGGCCCACCGGGGAGCTGTTTTTT.

This clone was picked up one time. This chain uses TRBV7-9 with TRBJ2-7; D is perhaps TRBD2 (6 bases). The ends were cut back, 5 bases at V and 3 bases at J, with 14 bases in the middle. The CDR3 is made up of 14 amino acids. Germline lookup yields CDR1 SEHNR and CDR2 FQNEAQ (reference sequence). The CDR3 DNA follows: TGTGCCAGCAGCCCTCGGACTACTCACTACGAGCAGTACTTC. Encoded protein: CASSPRTTHYEQYF.

The V call is TRBV9, the J call TRBJ2-3, with TRBD2 matching 10 bases. The V gene end was trimmed by 3 bases and the J gene end by 1 base; junction bases not matched to a gene: 2. This CDR3 contains 15 residues. In germline, CDR1 is SGDLS, CDR2 YYNGEE. CDR3: CASSEGLAGTDTQYF. CDR3 nucleotides: TGTGCCAGCAGCGAAGGACTAGCGGGCACAGATACGCAGTATTTT.

DNA for the CDR3: TGTGCCACCAGTCGGATAGGGAGAGAGACCCAGTACTTC. Translation: CATSRIGRETQYF. The V call is TRBV15, the J call TRBJ2-5, with D tentatively TRBD2 (5 bases). V was cut by 6 bases and J by 4 bases, with 12 bases left in between. This CDR3 spans 13 amino acids. Germline values: CDR1 LNHNV, CDR2 YYDKDF (reference sequence).

V is TRBV4-3 and J is TRBJ2-1; 7 nucleotides match TRBD1. Losses at the gene ends were 0 bases for V and 6 bases for J; bases not matched to a gene: 8. CDR1 is LGHNA and CDR2 is YSLEER in the germline V gene. The CDR3 contains 16 residues. The CDR3 bases are TGCGCCAGCAGCCAAGATCGCGACAGGGTGGGCAATGAGCAGTTCTTC. Protein product: CASSQDRDRVGNEQFF.